The 3 T cell receptor beta chains below all came from one sample that was sequenced in a study of T cell responses to AZD1222 COVID-19 vaccine. Method: immunoSEQ multiplex PCR; TCRdb's copy keeps in-frame clones and lacks some. The sample includes roughly 150,000 clones, approximately 89% of them seen just once. The source was peripheral blood, collected on day 0 of AZD1222 vaccination. Receptors were obtained from an adult in good health.

The chain links TRBV6-5 to TRBJ2-1, with a weak D call TRBD1 (6 bases). Germline CDR1 is MNHEY and CDR2 is SVGAGI. The V gene lost 6 bases and the J gene lost 2 bases, with 11 bases spanning the gap. CDR3 length: 14 amino acids. CDR3 amino acids: CASSPDRTYNEQFF. CDR3 nucleotide sequence: TGTGCCAGCAGCCCGGACAGAACCTACAATGAGCAGTTCTTC.

The chain recombines TRBV6-5 with TRBJ2-1; D is unclear. Per the germline V gene, CDR1 is MNHEY and CDR2 is SVGAGI. The V gene lost 3 bases and the J gene lost 9 bases, with 6 bases spanning the gap. The CDR3 contains 11 residues. CDR3 residues: CASSYQREQFF. The CDR3 DNA is TGTGCCAGCAGTTATCAACGTGAGCAGTTCTTC.

V and J are TRBV7-9 and TRBJ2-7; 7 bases fit TRBD2. Germline V gives CDR1 SEHNR, CDR2 FQNEAQ (reference sequence). The CDR3 has 13 residues. The J segment lost 5 bases and the V segment lost 5 bases, leaving 6 bases of the junction unmatched. CDR3 sequence: CASSGSGKDEQYF. The DNA for the CDR3 is TGTGCCAGCAGCGGGAGCGGGAAAGACGAGCAGTACTTC. Drawing the rest from reference TRBV7-9 and TRBJ2-7, the complete variable domain is DTGVSQNPRHKITKRGQNVTFRCDPISEHNRLYWYRQTLGQGPEFLTYFQNEAQLEKSRLLSDRFSAERPKGSFSTLEIQRTEQGDSAMYLCASSGSGKDEQYFGPGTRLTVT.